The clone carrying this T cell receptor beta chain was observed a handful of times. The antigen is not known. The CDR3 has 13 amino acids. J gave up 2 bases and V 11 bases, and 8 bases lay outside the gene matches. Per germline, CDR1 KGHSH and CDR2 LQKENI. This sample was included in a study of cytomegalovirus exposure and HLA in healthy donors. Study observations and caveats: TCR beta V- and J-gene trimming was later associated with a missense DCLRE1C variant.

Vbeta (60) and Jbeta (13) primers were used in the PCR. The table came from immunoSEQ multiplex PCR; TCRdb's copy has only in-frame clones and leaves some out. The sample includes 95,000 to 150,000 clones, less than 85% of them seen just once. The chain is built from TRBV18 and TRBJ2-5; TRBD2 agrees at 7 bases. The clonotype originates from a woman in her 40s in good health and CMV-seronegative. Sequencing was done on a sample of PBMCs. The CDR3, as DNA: TGTGCCGGGATAACTAGCGCTCAAGAGACCCAGTACTTC. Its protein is CAGITSAQETQYF.